This entry is about one T cell receptor beta chain. Antigen specificity is unknown. The sample belongs to a study of post-analysis software for immune sequencing data. At the level of the study: Disease trajectories encompassed relapsing-remitting, secondary progressive and progressive-relapsing multiple sclerosis.

Study results and caveats: When the samples were clustered directly with F measure, those that had been prepared in the same batch showed strong co-clustering. TRBV5-6, TRBV5-1 and TRBV20-1 belonged to a set of about five TRBV segments that were more frequent in patients than controls. Versus controls, multiple sclerosis patients showed significantly lower diversity (normalized Chao1).

cDNA libraries of TCR beta carried unique molecular identifiers. Yield was roughly 500,000 cDNA molecules from approximately 0.91 to 9.4 million T cells. One entry per CDR3 protein results from TCRdb running MiXCR on the PCR reads. The sample gives approximately 570,000 distinct CDR3 sequences, 40% to 50% of which show up once; around 1.7% is in the top ten. Unmatched junction bases numbered 12, after V lost 4 bases and J lost 11 bases. CDR3 size: 14 residues. The sequenced sample was blood. The rearrangement links TRBV12-3 or TRBV12-4 to TRBJ2-5, with 8 bases identical to TRBD2. The clonotype originates from a girl aged 5-17 years with multiple sclerosis. CDR3 loop: CASSSGTRGHEQYF. The DNA for the CDR3 is TGTGCCAGCAGTTCCGGGACTAGGGGCCATGAGCAGTACTTC.